The present T cell receptor (beta chain) was sequenced within a study of T cells after yellow fever vaccination. Findings and limits, study-wide: Just a small share of clonotypes turned up in the CD4 compartment as well as the CD8 compartment. Repertoires sorted by FACS could include abundant clonotypes that are contaminants from the bulk population.

V was pared by 3 bases and J by 3 bases, with 6 bases of the junction left unmatched. The germline CDR1 and CDR2 sequences are MNHEY and SVGAGI. The CDR3 has 15 amino acids. This clonotype was seen a few times. Its antigen is as yet unknown. They built TCR cDNA with 5'RACE template switching, a step that put in a universal primer site and UMIs. TCRdb passed the 5' RACE reads through MiXCR, listing each CDR3 protein once. The sample comprises 600,000 to 750,000 distinct CDR3 sequences, 10% to 15% of which are singletons, and about 15% rests with the top ten. V and J are TRBV6-5 and TRBJ2-3; 7 positions agree with TRBD2. The receptor was isolated from a man aged 25-40 years who received the YFV17D yellow fever vaccine. This specimen consisted of PBMCs, obtained on the day of the yellow fever booster vaccination. The CDR3 protein is CASSYGGSRTDTQYF. The CDR3 region has the DNA TGTGCCAGCAGTTATGGCGGGAGTAGGACAGATACGCAGTATTTT.